Sequencing of this T cell receptor (beta chain) was carried out in a study of glioma-infiltrating T cells after dendritic cell vaccination. V lost 2 bases to trimming and J lost 5 bases, with 19 bases between them. This CDR3 has 16 residues. The germline CDR1 and CDR2 sequences are MDHEN and SYDVKM. In regard to this clone: Its target is not known.

Sequencing used immunoSEQ multiplex PCR; TCRdb keeps in-frame clones, though not all of them. The sample lists 93,000 or so clones; 75% to 85% were seen once. Patients had residual fresh-frozen tumor tissue and more than two years of survival data. Overall study results and limits: Higher pretreatment TIL content predicted longer progression-free time and survival. No direct clonality-survival link was found; a diverse polyclonal response may matter.

The receptor was isolated from a human donor with glioblastoma. Sequenced material: blood, taken before dendritic cell vaccination. This sequence joins TRBV28 and TRBJ2-7; possible D gene TRBD2, 6 bases. The CDR3: CASSLNPFGSSNEQYF. The CDR3 DNA reads as TGTGCCAGCAGTTTAAACCCTTTCGGGAGTAGCAACGAGCAGTACTTC.